The next 31 T cell receptor beta chains were all read from a single sample in a study of T cell repertoires in cytomegalovirus infection. TCRdb itself ran the reads through MiXCR, one entry per CDR3 protein. The table shows fewer than 300,000 distinct CDR3 sequences, with about 25% occurring only once. Sequenced: PBMCs. These receptors originate from a human donor in good health (CMV status not recorded). Some clones in this sample may be carry-over from other donors' samples.

The V call is TRBV28, the J call TRBJ1-1, with D uncertain. Germline V lookup: CDR1 MDHEN, CDR2 SYDVKM. V was cut by 4 bases and J by 1 base, with 13 bases left in between. This CDR3 is built from 15 residues. The CDR3 DNA sequence: TGTGCCAGCAGTTCCCGAAGGTTCGGGAACACTGAAGCTTTCTTT. Protein: CASSSRRFGNTEAFF.

This clonotype appeared a single time. A clone one base away is much larger, so this may be a read error. V is TRBV7-2 and J is TRBJ2-2; D is undetermined. CDR1 and CDR2 from the germline V gene are SGHTA and FQGNSA. V was trimmed by 5 bases and J by 5 bases, leaving 6 bases between them. CDR3 size: 12 residues. In nucleotides, the CDR3 is TGTGCCAGCAGCCTCGAAACCGGGGAGCTGTTTTTT. Translated: CASSLETGELFF.

This clonotype has more than one count but fewer than ten. The chain links TRBV7-6 to TRBJ2-3; possibly TRBD1 for D (5 bases). Germline assignment: CDR1 SGHVS and CDR2 FNYEAQ. V lost 2 bases and J lost 2, with 11 bases in between. The CDR3 loop spans 15 amino acids. DNA of the CDR3: TGTGCCAGCAGCTTAATGGGGCAGTCCACAGATACGCAGTATTTT. It yields the protein CASSLMGQSTDTQYF.

This clonotype was counted many times. This chain links TRBV12-3 or TRBV12-4 with TRBJ2-1, with D hard to call. Trimming shortened V by 5 bases and J by 5 bases, and 13 bases separated the two germline ends. The CDR3 is 14 residues long. The CDR3 DNA reads as TGTGCCAGCAGTCCTGTCGACCGTAACAATGAGCAGTTCTTC. This sequence encodes CASSPVDRNNEQFF.

This clonotype was seen more than once but under ten times. This sequence joins TRBV10-3 and TRBJ2-5; 12 bases line up with TRBD2. Trimming removed 4 bases from V and 2 bases from J; junction bases left unmatched: 2. Per germline, CDR1 ENHRY and CDR2 SYGVKD. This CDR3 region has 15 residues. The CDR3 protein is CAISVLAGGQETQYF. CDR3 bases: TGTGCCATCAGTGTACTAGCGGGAGGTCAAGAGACCCAGTACTTC.

This clonotype was observed a few times. The CDR3 DNA reads TGTGCCAGCAGCATCGACAACTACGAGCAGTACTTC. Protein: CASSIDNYEQYF. The chain combines TRBV7-2 with TRBJ2-7, with D uncertain. Trimming took off 5 bases at V and 3 bases at J, with 8 bases between the two ends. Germline V gene data show CDR1 as SGHTA and CDR2 as FQGNSA. The CDR3 spans 12 residues. Filled out from reference TRBV7-2 and TRBJ2-7, the complete variable domain reads GAGVSQSPSNKVTEKGKDVELRCDPISGHTALYWYRQSLGQGLEFLIYFQGNSAPDKSGLPSDRFSAERTGGSVSTLTIQRTQQEDSAVYLCASSIDNYEQYFGPGTRLTVT.

This clonotype was recorded a few times. The rearrangement uses TRBV6-6 and TRBJ2-7; D remains ambiguous. Germline V gene lookup returns CDR1 MNHNY and CDR2 SVGAGI (reference sequence). This CDR3 comprises 14 residues. V was shortened by 0 bases and J by 4 bases, with 10 bases between the two germline ends. The CDR3 DNA reads as TGTGCCAGCAGTTACTCGAATTGGGTTTACGAGCAGTACTTC. It translates to CASSYSNWVYEQYF.

This clonotype came up a few times. The chain is built from TRBV5-1 and TRBJ2-1; 7 bases align to TRBD2. The CDR3 consists of 14 residues. V was pared by 2 bases and J by 6 bases, with 5 bases of the junction left unmatched. In germline, CDR1 is SGHRS, CDR2 YFSETQ. The CDR3 DNA reads as TGCGCCAGCAGCTTCGGGACTAAGGGCAATGAGCAGTTCTTC. Translating it yields CASSFGTKGNEQFF.

The rearrangement uses TRBV7-9 and TRBJ2-5; D remains unclear. CDR1 is SEHNR and CDR2 is FQNEAQ in the germline V gene (reference sequence). Trimming removed 3 bases from V and 1 base from J, with 12 bases in between. This CDR3 has 15 residues. The CDR3 region has the DNA TGTGCCAGCAGCTTTCGTGGGCCACTCCAAGAGACCCAGTACTTC. Its translation: CASSFRGPLQETQYF. The full variable domain, completed using reference TRBV7-9 and TRBJ2-5, is DTGVSQNPRHKITKRGQNVTFRCDPISEHNRLYWYRQTLGQGPEFLTYFQNEAQLEKSRLLSDRFSAERPKGSFSTLEIQRTEQGDSAMYLCASSFRGPLQETQYFGPGTRLLVL.

This rearrangement joins TRBV12-3 or TRBV12-4 to TRBJ1-3, with D perhaps matching TRBD1 (5 bases). Trimming took 3 bases from V and 4 from J, leaving 10 bases between them. This CDR3 comprises 14 residues. The CDR3 DNA reads TGTGCCAGCAGTTTTGGGGCTAGAGGAAACACCATATATTTT. This translates into CASSFGARGNTIYF.

In its sample, this clonotype was seen many times. J is TRBJ1-1 and V is TRBV28; no clear D. Germline V CDR1 and CDR2: MDHEN, SYDVKM. Trimming left V 6 bases short and J 1 base short, with 9 bases between. CDR3 length: 13 amino acids. CDR3 sequence: CASSPPQNTEAFF. The CDR3 DNA sequence: TGTGCCAGCAGCCCCCCCCAGAACACTGAAGCTTTCTTT.

The chain employs TRBV7-3 and TRBJ2-3, with TRBD1 matching over 7 bases. The CDR3 totals 16 residues. Trimming at V came to 4 bases and at J to 4 bases, leaving 11 bases not matched to a gene. Germline V CDR1 and CDR2: SGHTA, FQGTGA. The CDR3, as DNA: TGTGCCAGCAGCTCGATACCGACAGGGAGTCCAGATACGCAGTATTTT. Protein sequence: CASSSIPTGSPDTQYF.

The chain links TRBV10-2 to TRBJ1-5; D is uncertain. This CDR3 is 15 amino acids long. From germline, CDR1 is WSHSY and CDR2 SAAADI. Trimming took 6 bases from V and 1 from J, leaving 13 bases between them. The CDR3 nucleotides are TGCGCCAGCAGAGAGGCAGGTAGAAGCAATCAGCCCCAGCATTTT. It translates to CASREAGRSNQPQHF.

This clonotype appeared many times. J is TRBJ2-1 and V is TRBV28; 10 bases are shared with TRBD2. The CDR3 has 16 amino acids. V dropped 5 bases and J dropped 5; count of bases not matched to a gene: 9. Germline CDR1 reads MDHEN; CDR2 reads SYDVKM. In DNA, the CDR3 is TGTGCCAGCAGTCCCCAAGCGGGAGGGCTGGACAATGAGCAGTTCTTC. It specifies CASSPQAGGLDNEQFF.

The chain carries TRBV15 and TRBJ2-1, with D hard to call. Trimming stripped 3 bases from V and 0 bases from J, with 15 bases between. This CDR3 has 17 amino acids. Germline values: CDR1 LNHNV, CDR2 YYDKDF (reference sequence). CDR3 coding DNA: TGTGCCACCAGCAGGAGTGAGAAAGGATTCTCCTACAATGAGCAGTTCTTC. Its translation is CATSRSEKGFSYNEQFF.

The chain carries TRBV20-1 and TRBJ2-7, with D possibly being TRBD2 (5 bases). V was clipped by 6 bases and J by 7 bases, with 19 bases between them. The CDR3 extends over 13 amino acids. CDR1 and CDR2 from the germline V gene are DFQATT and SNEGSKA (reference sequence). The CDR3 is CSAEGSLPGEQYF. The DNA for the CDR3 is TGCAGTGCCGAAGGAAGCCTACCGGGGGAGCAGTACTTC.

The chain combines TRBV29-1 with TRBJ1-2; no definite D call. The CDR3 consists of 13 residues. Germline V lookup: CDR1 SQVTM, CDR2 ANQGSEA. Trimming removed 6 bases at V and 4 bases at J, with 15 bases between. This CDR3 is CSVELGRGYGYTF. CDR3 sequence (DNA): TGCAGCGTCGAACTCGGGCGGGGCTATGGCTACACCTTC.

This clonotype was counted ten times or more. The CDR3 DNA is TGTGCCAGCAGCACCTCGACCCTTATAGGAGAGACCCAGTACTTC. The encoded protein is CASSTSTLIGETQYF. This rearrangement joins TRBV7-2 to TRBJ2-5, with unresolved D. Germline CDR1 SGHTA, CDR2 FQGNSA. The CDR3 runs to 15 residues. Trimming removed 5 bases at V and 4 bases at J, with 17 bases between.

The rearrangement joins TRBV5-1 to TRBJ2-7, with 9 bases fitting TRBD2. CDR3 length: 16 residues. Germline V lookup: CDR1 SGHRS, CDR2 YFSETQ. V lost 0 bases and J lost 6; bases outside the gene matches: 10. CDR3 coding DNA: TGCGCCAGCAGCTTGGCCCCTAGCGGGGATACCTCCGAGCAGTACTTC. This gives the protein CASSLAPSGDTSEQYF.

This rearrangement joins TRBV2 to TRBJ2-1; D tentatively reads TRBD1 or TRBD2 (5 bases each). The CDR3 spans 10 residues. Germline V CDR1 and CDR2: SNHLY, FYNNEI. V was cut by 11 bases and J by 7 bases, with 9 bases left in between. CDR3 in DNA: TGTGCCGGGGGAAGGAATGAGCAGTTCTTC. It encodes CAGGRNEQFF.

This clonotype occurred many times. The V gene is TRBV7-8, the J gene TRBJ2-7, with TRBD2 matching 10 bases. Germline V gene data show CDR1 as SGHVS and CDR2 as FQNEAQ. The junction had 5 bases not matched to a gene; V was cut back by 0 bases and J by 6 bases. This CDR3 contains 15 residues. CDR3 sequence (DNA): TGTGCCAGCAGCTTAGCGGCTAGCGGGAGTAGCGAGCAGTACTTC. Amino acids: CASSLAASGSSEQYF. Based on the CDR3 plus reference TRBV7-8 and TRBJ2-7, the full variable domain is GAGVSQSPRYKVAKRGQDVALRCDPISGHVSLFWYQQALGQGPEFLTYFQNEAQLDKSGLPSDRFFAERPEGSVSTLKIQRTQQEDSAVYLCASSLAASGSSEQYFGPGTRLTVT.

The chain carries TRBV6-1 and TRBJ2-7, with 10 bases aligning to TRBD1. The CDR3 consists of 15 residues. Per germline, CDR1 MNHNS and CDR2 SASEGT. Trimming took 0 bases from V and 6 from J; bases not matched to a gene: 5. CDR3 in DNA: TGTGCCAGCAGTGAAGCATGGACAGGGGGTAGCGAGCAGTACGTC. Protein: CASSEAWTGGSEQYV.

V is TRBV20-1 and J is TRBJ1-5; the match to TRBD1 covers 8 bases. CDR3 length: 15 amino acids. V lost 2 bases, J lost 4 bases, and 7 bases stayed unmatched. CDR1 is DFQATT, CDR2 SNEGSKA, per germline (reference sequence). In DNA form, the CDR3 reads TGCAGTGCTAGACAGGGGGCAGGAGAGAATCAGCCCCAGCATTTT. It specifies CSARQGAGENQPQHF.

The chain joins TRBV5-6 to TRBJ2-4; TRBD2 might be the D (5 bases). The CDR3 spans 13 residues. Per the germline V gene, CDR1 is SGHDT and CDR2 is YYEEEE. V was clipped by 7 bases and J by 7 bases, with 15 bases between them. The DNA for the CDR3 is TGTGCCAGCGGACTTGAACACCTCAACATTCAGTACTTC. It encodes CASGLEHLNIQYF.

This clonotype has ten or more counts. The chain recombines TRBV7-2 with TRBJ1-3, with D possibly being TRBD1 (5 bases). In germline, CDR1 is SGHTA, CDR2 FQGNSA. V was cut by 1 base and J by 4 bases, with 29 bases left in between. The CDR3 extends over 21 amino acids. DNA of the CDR3: TGTGCCAGCAGCTTAGAGGACACAAATCGTCGCAGAGAGAGGATCGGAAACACCATATATTTT. Translation gives CASSLEDTNRRRERIGNTIYF.

This clonotype has just a few counts. V and J are TRBV2 and TRBJ2-1, with 10 bases fitting TRBD2. The ends lost 2 bases at V and 2 bases at J; junction bases unmatched: 0. This CDR3 is built from 15 residues. The germline V gene encodes CDR1 SNHLY and CDR2 FYNNEI. CDR3 in amino acids: CASSESGRAYNEQFF. In DNA, the CDR3 is TGTGCCAGCAGTGAAAGCGGGAGGGCCTACAATGAGCAGTTCTTC.

This chain uses TRBV28 with TRBJ1-1, with D possibly TRBD1 on 5 matching bases. The ends were cut back, 6 bases at V and 1 base at J, with 12 bases in the middle. The length of the CDR3 is 14 residues. In germline, CDR1 is MDHEN, CDR2 SYDVKM. The CDR3 spells CASRSDIPNTEAFF. CDR3 coding DNA: TGTGCCAGCAGATCGGACATTCCGAACACTGAAGCTTTCTTT.

This clonotype has only a few counts. This rearrangement joins TRBV9 to TRBJ2-1; a possible D gene is TRBD1 (6 bases). Deletions cut 3 bases from V and 0 bases from J, with 13 bases between. The CDR3 runs to 16 residues. Germline assignment: CDR1 SGDLS and CDR2 YYNGEE. DNA for the CDR3: TGTGCCAGCAGCGCCCCGGCAGGGGCCTCCTACAATGAGCAGTTCTTC. Amino acid sequence: CASSAPAGASYNEQFF.

The chain recombines TRBV2 with TRBJ2-7; D gene uncertain. V lost 7 bases to trimming and J lost 0 bases, with 7 bases between them. Germline loops: CDR1 SNHLY, CDR2 FYNNEI. The length of the CDR3 is 12 residues. The CDR3 reads CASKESSYEQYF. The CDR3, as DNA: TGTGCCAGCAAGGAGAGCTCCTACGAGCAGTACTTC.

This sequence joins TRBV20-1 and TRBJ2-5, with D possibly being TRBD1 (5 bases). Germline assignment: CDR1 DFQATT and CDR2 SNEGSKA (reference sequence). This CDR3 is built from 14 residues. The ends were cut back, 0 bases at V and 7 bases at J, with 15 bases in the middle. The CDR3 here is CSARDPTGLWTQYF. Written as DNA, the CDR3 is TGCAGTGCTAGAGATCCCACAGGTCTTTGGACCCAGTACTTC.

This clonotype was found a few times. The J gene is TRBJ1-2, the V gene TRBV6-4; D gene ambiguous. CDR1 is MRHNA and CDR2 is SNTAGT in the germline V gene. There are 14 residues in the CDR3. V dropped 3 bases and J dropped 4 bases, with 12 bases sitting between them. The CDR3 coding sequence is TGTGCCAGCAGTGAATCTTTCTCCCGCTATGGCTACACCTTC. Its translation: CASSESFSRYGYTF.